The 20 T cell receptor beta chains below were found in one sample sequenced in a study of Graves' ophthalmopathy and Graves' hyperthyroidism (dated by TCRdb to the late 2010s). Sequencing instrument: Illumina HiSeq 2000. For repertoire sequencing, TCR beta CDR3 regions were amplified from RNA transcripts. HTBI primers and the Qiagen OneStep RT-PCR kit were used in a first-round RT-PCR, which was followed by a second-round multiplex PCR, size selection and purification. TCRdb cleaned the public reads at Q25 with fastp, built clones with MiXCR and kept in-frame beta chains. Each entry merges the rows of one CDR3 protein and shows their most common DNA and genes. The sample table records some 240,000 distinct CDR3 sequences; around 50% of these occur just once. The biggest ten clones account for around 47% of the sample. The sequenced sample consisted of peripheral blood. These receptor sequences come from an adult man with Graves' ophthalmopathy.

This clonotype appeared a few times. J is TRBJ1-2 and V is TRBV5-1; the D is unclear. This CDR3 spans 12 amino acids. V lost 1 base and J lost 3, with 4 bases in between. Germline V gene lookup returns CDR1 SGHRS and CDR2 YFSETQ. The DNA for the CDR3 is TGCGCCAGCAGCTTGAGGGACTATGGCTACACCTTC. Translating it yields CASSLRDYGYTF.

Regarding this clonotype: At one boundary the junction diverges from the germline segment, which might be a read error. The CDR3 loop is CASSQGPGANTGELFF. CDR3 coding DNA: TGCGCCAGCAGCCAAGGTCCAGGGGCGAACACCGGGGAGCTGTTTTTT. The V call is TRBV7-2, the J call TRBJ2-2, with D perhaps matching TRBD1 (6 bases). Germline V gene data show CDR1 as SGHTA and CDR2 as FQGNSA. CDR3 length: 16 residues.

The CDR3 region has the DNA TGTGCCAGCAGCCCGACAGGGGGAGGCGAGCAGTACTTC. Amino acids: CASSPTGGGEQYF. The rearrangement links TRBV11-1 to TRBJ2-7; 9 bases agree with TRBD1. J gave up 6 bases and V 5 bases, and 5 bases lay outside the gene matches. The CDR3 loop spans 13 amino acids. Germline values: CDR1 SGHAT, CDR2 FQDESV (reference sequence).

About this clonotype itself: A read error may be the cause here, since a much bigger clone is one base away. The chain couples TRBV9 to TRBJ1-4; TRBD1 aligns across 9 bases. Looked up from germline, CDR1 is SGDLS and CDR2 is YYNGEE. There are 15 residues in the CDR3. In DNA, the CDR3 is TGTGCCAACAGCGTAGGAGGGACAGGGCCCGAAAAACTGTTTTTT. This sequence encodes CANSVGGTGPEKLFF.

The sample holds one count of this clonotype. The genes are TRBV19 and TRBJ1-4, with 8 bases identical to TRBD1. Germline CDR1 and CDR2: LNHDA and SQIVND (reference sequence). This CDR3 spans 15 amino acids. J was trimmed by 3 bases and V by 3 bases; bases with no gene match: 3. The DNA of the CDR3 is TGTGCCAGTAGTATCGGACAGGGACCTAATGAAAAACTGTTTTTT. It encodes CASSIGQGPNEKLFF.

This chain uses TRBV2 with TRBJ1-6, with 11 bases fitting TRBD1. The CDR3 spans 14 residues. After removal of 8 bases from V and 8 bases from J, the junction contained 5 bases not matched to a gene. Germline V gene sequence: CDR1 SNHLY, CDR2 FYNNEI. The CDR3 region has the DNA TGTGCCAGCCAGGACAGGGGGCAGGATTCACCCCTCCACTTT. As protein: CASQDRGQDSPLHF.

The J gene is TRBJ1-1, the V gene TRBV19; D gene uncertain. The V end lost 6 bases, the J end lost 0 bases, and 11 bases lay between the germline ends. CDR3 length equals 14 residues. The germline V gene has CDR1 LNHDA and CDR2 SQIVND (reference sequence). The CDR3 spells CASSREGLNTEAFF. The CDR3 DNA is TGTGCCAGTAGCCGTGAGGGATTGAACACTGAAGCTTTCTTT.

This clonotype was detected a few times. This chain links TRBV7-9 with TRBJ1-1; D uncertain. This CDR3 region has 15 residues. Trimming left V 6 bases short and J 0 bases short, with 14 bases between. Germline loops: CDR1 SEHNR, CDR2 FQNEAQ (reference sequence). The CDR3 spells CASSEAGSLNTEAFF. The CDR3 bases are TGTGCCAGCAGTGAGGCAGGATCTCTGAACACTGAAGCTTTCTTT.

The rearrangement links TRBV10-3 to TRBJ1-4; maybe TRBD1 (6 bases). Germline CDR1 ENHRY, CDR2 SYGVKD. Trimming cost V 9 bases and J 7 bases, with 18 bases left between them. The CDR3 consists of 14 residues. The CDR3 region is CAIDARGYGEKLFF. The CDR3 DNA sequence: TGTGCCATTGATGCCAGGGGTTACGGTGAAAAACTGTTTTTT.

This clonotype was found a few times. The gene calls are TRBV2 and TRBJ2-7; D ambiguous. CDR1 and CDR2 from the germline V gene are SNHLY and FYNNEI. This CDR3 contains 13 residues. The germline V and J ends were trimmed by 2 bases and 3 bases, with 8 bases remaining between them. The CDR3 coding sequence is TGTGCCAGCAGTGAATCTTGGGACTACGAGCAGTACTTC. Translating it yields CASSESWDYEQYF.

The table lists this clonotype with a few counts. The V and J genes are TRBV7-2 and TRBJ2-5; TRBD1 agrees at 7 bases. This CDR3 spans 16 amino acids. From germline, CDR1 is SGHTA and CDR2 FQGNSA. The V and J ends lost 1 base and 1 base, in that order; junction bases with no gene match: 6. CDR3 residues: CASSLDSGTAQETQYF. The CDR3 region has the DNA TGTGCCAGCAGCTTAGATTCCGGGACAGCCCAAGAGACCCAGTACTTC.

This clonotype showed up many times. The CDR3 DNA sequence: TGTGCCAGCAGTTCCCGTATGACTAGCACAATCGGTGAGACCCAGTACTTC. Its protein product is CASSSRMTSTIGETQYF. The chain carries TRBV28 and TRBJ2-5; 7 bases agree with TRBD2. J was trimmed by 5 bases and V by 4 bases; bases with no gene match: 16. The CDR3 contains 17 residues. Per the germline V gene, CDR1 is MDHEN and CDR2 is SYDVKM.

Regarding this clonotype: One junction end does not reproduce the germline sequence, and a read error may be involved. The V call is TRBV11-3, the J call TRBJ1-3; D is undetermined. Germline V CDR1 and CDR2: SGHNT, YENEEA. This CDR3 comprises 14 residues. In DNA, the CDR3 is TGTGCCAGCAGTTTTGGTTTCTCTGGAGACACCATATATTTT. Protein: CASSFGFSGDTIYF.

Turning to this clonotype: An end of the junction differs from the germline gene, which may be a read error. The gene calls are TRBV6-5 and TRBJ2-2; D perhaps matches TRBD2 (5 bases). Per the germline V gene, CDR1 is MNHEY and CDR2 is SVGAGI. This CDR3 spans 14 amino acids. The DNA for the CDR3 is TGTGCCACTGAGGGCGAAGGATACACCGGGGAGCTGTCTTGG. This codes for CATEGEGYTGELSW.

The rearrangement joins TRBV9 to TRBJ1-1; 7 bases line up with TRBD1. This CDR3 has 14 amino acids. The germline gives CDR1 SGDLS, CDR2 YYNGEE. J gave up 1 base and V 3 bases, and 3 bases lay outside the gene matches. CDR3 protein: CASSARQGNTEAFF. The CDR3 DNA follows: TGTGCCAGCAGCGCACGACAGGGGAACACTGAAGCTTTCTTT. The full variable domain, completed using reference TRBV9 and TRBJ1-1, is DSGVTQTPKHLITATGQRVTLRCSPRSGDLSVYWYQQSLDQGLQFLIQYYNGEERAKGNILERFSAQQFPDLHSELNLSSLELGDSALYFCASSARQGNTEAFFGQGTRLTVV.

The chain employs TRBV27 and TRBJ2-2; 12 bases map to TRBD2. CDR3 size: 17 residues. Losses at the gene ends were 7 bases for V and 3 bases for J; bases not matched to a gene: 9. Germline CDR1 MNHEY, CDR2 SMNVEV (reference sequence). Here the CDR3 DNA reads TGTGCCAGCAAGAATGAACTAGCGGGAGGCCACACCGGGGAGCTGTTTTTT. Translating gives CASKNELAGGHTGELFF.

The table lists this clonotype with a few counts. The gene calls are TRBV24-1 and TRBJ1-1; no definite D call. V lost 3 bases to trimming and J lost 8 bases, with 18 bases between them. Germline V gene sequence: CDR1 KGHDR, CDR2 SFDVKD. The CDR3 has 15 residues. DNA of the CDR3: TGTGCCACCAGTGATGCAAGCCGGGTCTGGCTAGAAGCTTTCTTT. Translated, it gives CATSDASRVWLEAFF.

The chain carries TRBV5-1 and TRBJ1-1; D call uncertain. The V end lost 0 bases, the J end lost 4 bases, and 13 bases lay between the germline ends. The CDR3 length is 15 residues. Germline CDR1 SGHRS, CDR2 YFSETQ. As DNA, the CDR3 is TGCGCCAGCAGCTTGGAGGCGGGGAGGAGCACTGAAGCTTTCTTT. Protein product: CASSLEAGRSTEAFF.

This clonotype was counted a few times. The rearrangement joins TRBV10-3 to TRBJ2-7; TRBD1 matches 7 bases. The junction had 8 bases not matched to a gene; V was cut back by 10 bases and J by 5 bases. Germline V gene data show CDR1 as ENHRY and CDR2 as SYGVKD. There are 12 residues in the CDR3. The CDR3 nucleotides read TGTGCCAGCAGGAGAACAGGGGACGAGCAGTACTTC. As protein: CASRRTGDEQYF.

The chain is built from TRBV2 and TRBJ1-5, with 10 bases matching TRBD1. Germline assignment: CDR1 SNHLY and CDR2 FYNNEI. The CDR3 runs to 16 residues. V shed 6 bases and J 0 bases; nucleotides not matched to a gene: 5. The CDR3 DNA follows: TGTGCCAGCAGCTCGACAGGGGGCCATAGCAATCAGCCCCAGCATTTT. The encoded protein is CASSSTGGHSNQPQHF.